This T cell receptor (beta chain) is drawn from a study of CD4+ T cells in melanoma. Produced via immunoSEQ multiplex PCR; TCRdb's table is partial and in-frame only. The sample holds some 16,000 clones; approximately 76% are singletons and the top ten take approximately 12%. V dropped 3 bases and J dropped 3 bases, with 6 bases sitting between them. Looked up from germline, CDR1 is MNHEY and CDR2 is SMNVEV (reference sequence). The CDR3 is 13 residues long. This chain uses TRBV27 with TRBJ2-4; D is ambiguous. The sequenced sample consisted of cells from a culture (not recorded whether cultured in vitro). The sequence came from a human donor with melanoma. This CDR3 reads CASSLYYKNIQYF. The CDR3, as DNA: TGTGCCAGCAGTTTGTACTACAAAAACATTCAGTACTTC.